A selection of T cell receptor beta chains follows, all from one sample in a study of blood T cell repertoires in COVID-19. The data were produced by immunoSEQ multiplex PCR, yet TCRdb's version contains in-frame clones alone and is incomplete. Of fewer than 500,000 clones in the sample, 81% are singletons; the top ten hold 0.85% to 1.3%. Sequencing used peripheral blood. All receptors derive from a human donor with acute or convalescent COVID-19. The donor label of this sample is uncertain. Both conserved end residues are part of each CDR3. Each record gives: J gene, CDR3 length, clone size, D gene, V gene, CDR3 protein, CDR3 DNA. D genes are given only for firm matches. Part of the rows lack a size; the others show once, few, many or a class for expanded clones.

TRBJ2-1,17,.,TRBD2,TRBV12-5,CASGGYAGGPSYNEQFF,TGTGCTAGTGGTGGGTATGCGGGAGGGCCCTCCTACAATGAGCAGTTCTTC
TRBJ1-4,18,.,.,TRBV9,CASSGRPLEDSLNEKLFF,TGTGCCAGCAGCGGACGACCCCTAGAGGACAGTCTTAATGAAAAACTGTTTTTT
TRBJ2-2,14,many,.,TRBV19,CASTWQGRTGELFF,TGTGCCAGTACGTGGCAGGGGCGCACCGGGGAGCTGTTTTTT
TRBJ1-2,14,.,TRBD1,TRBV19,CASSTDRGNYGYTF,TGTGCCAGTAGTACGGACAGGGGAAACTATGGCTACACCTTC
TRBJ1-2,13,.,TRBD1,TRBV10-3,CAISKDRGDGYTF,TGTGCCATCAGTAAGGACAGGGGGGACGGCTACACCTTC
TRBJ2-7,13,once,.,TRBV4-2,CASSQEVARGQYF,TGTGCCAGCAGCCAAGAAGTGGCACGGGGGCAGTACTTC
TRBJ1-6,14,.,.,TRBV3-1/TRBV3-2,CASRDWGDNSPLHF,TGTGCCAGCAGGGATTGGGGAGATAATTCACCCCTCCACTTT
TRBJ1-5,13,.,.,TRBV6-6,CASSLQSYQPQHF,TGTGCCAGCAGCCTACAGAGTTATCAGCCCCAGCATTTT
TRBJ1-2,17,.,.,TRBV28,CASSLRRSTAPNYGYTF,TGTGCCAGCAGTTTAAGAAGAAGTACAGCTCCTAACTATGGCTACACCTTC
TRBJ2-2,15,few,.,TRBV5-6,CASSLRDLNTGELFF,TGTGCCAGCAGCTTACGAGACTTGAACACCGGGGAGCTGTTTTTT
TRBJ2-7,13,.,TRBD1,TRBV10-3,CAIRTGPSYEQYF,TGTGCCATCCGGACAGGACCCTCCTACGAGCAGTACTTC
TRBJ1-4,15,.,TRBD1,TRBV19,CASSIYGTDNEKLFF,TGTGCCAGTAGTATATACGGGACAGATAATGAAAAACTGTTTTTT
TRBJ1-5,12,.,.,TRBV28,CASSSLPQPQHF,TGTGCCAGCAGTTCCCTCCCGCAGCCCCAGCATTTT
TRBJ1-4,15,.,.,TRBV19,CASKNTPATNEKLFF,TGTGCCAGCAAGAATACACCAGCAACTAATGAAAAACTGTTTTTT
TRBJ1-6,16,.,TRBD1,TRBV5-5,CASSGSGTANNSPLHF,TGTGCCAGCAGCGGGTCCGGGACAGCTAATAATTCACCCCTCCACTTT
TRBJ1-1,17,.,TRBD1,TRBV5-1,CASSPWTVRGSNTEAFF,TGCGCCAGCAGCCCATGGACGGTCAGGGGGTCGAACACTGAAGCTTTCTTT
TRBJ2-1,14,.,TRBD1,TRBV27,CASSPQGAFHEQFF,TGTGCCAGCAGCCCACAGGGGGCCTTCCATGAGCAGTTCTTC
TRBJ1-4,13,.,TRBD1,TRBV18,CASSLDRDEKLFF,TGTGCCAGCTCTCTGGACAGGGACGAAAAACTGTTTTTT
TRBJ1-4,14,.,.,TRBV11-2,CASSFGTGIEKLFF,TGTGCCAGCAGCTTCGGCACAGGGATTGAAAAACTGTTTTTT
TRBJ2-1,14,.,.,TRBV19,CATKPESSYNEQFF,TGTGCCACCAAACCCGAGAGCTCCTACAATGAGCAGTTCTTC
TRBJ1-1,15,.,TRBD1,TRBV5-1,CASSVTGQPNTEAFF,TGCGCCAGCAGCGTAACGGGACAGCCGAACACTGAAGCTTTCTTT
TRBJ2-1,15,.,TRBD2,TRBV28,CASGTSGITYNEQFF,TGTGCCAGCGGAACTAGCGGGATCACCTACAATGAGCAGTTCTTC
TRBJ1-6,14,.,.,TRBV20-1,CSASRGAGGSPLHF,TGCAGTGCTAGTCGGGGGGCAGGAGGTTCACCCCTCCACTTT
TRBJ2-7,12,.,TRBD2,TRBV12-3/TRBV12-4,CASSLTRLAQYF,TGTGCCAGCAGTCTGACTAGACTAGCGCAGTACTTC